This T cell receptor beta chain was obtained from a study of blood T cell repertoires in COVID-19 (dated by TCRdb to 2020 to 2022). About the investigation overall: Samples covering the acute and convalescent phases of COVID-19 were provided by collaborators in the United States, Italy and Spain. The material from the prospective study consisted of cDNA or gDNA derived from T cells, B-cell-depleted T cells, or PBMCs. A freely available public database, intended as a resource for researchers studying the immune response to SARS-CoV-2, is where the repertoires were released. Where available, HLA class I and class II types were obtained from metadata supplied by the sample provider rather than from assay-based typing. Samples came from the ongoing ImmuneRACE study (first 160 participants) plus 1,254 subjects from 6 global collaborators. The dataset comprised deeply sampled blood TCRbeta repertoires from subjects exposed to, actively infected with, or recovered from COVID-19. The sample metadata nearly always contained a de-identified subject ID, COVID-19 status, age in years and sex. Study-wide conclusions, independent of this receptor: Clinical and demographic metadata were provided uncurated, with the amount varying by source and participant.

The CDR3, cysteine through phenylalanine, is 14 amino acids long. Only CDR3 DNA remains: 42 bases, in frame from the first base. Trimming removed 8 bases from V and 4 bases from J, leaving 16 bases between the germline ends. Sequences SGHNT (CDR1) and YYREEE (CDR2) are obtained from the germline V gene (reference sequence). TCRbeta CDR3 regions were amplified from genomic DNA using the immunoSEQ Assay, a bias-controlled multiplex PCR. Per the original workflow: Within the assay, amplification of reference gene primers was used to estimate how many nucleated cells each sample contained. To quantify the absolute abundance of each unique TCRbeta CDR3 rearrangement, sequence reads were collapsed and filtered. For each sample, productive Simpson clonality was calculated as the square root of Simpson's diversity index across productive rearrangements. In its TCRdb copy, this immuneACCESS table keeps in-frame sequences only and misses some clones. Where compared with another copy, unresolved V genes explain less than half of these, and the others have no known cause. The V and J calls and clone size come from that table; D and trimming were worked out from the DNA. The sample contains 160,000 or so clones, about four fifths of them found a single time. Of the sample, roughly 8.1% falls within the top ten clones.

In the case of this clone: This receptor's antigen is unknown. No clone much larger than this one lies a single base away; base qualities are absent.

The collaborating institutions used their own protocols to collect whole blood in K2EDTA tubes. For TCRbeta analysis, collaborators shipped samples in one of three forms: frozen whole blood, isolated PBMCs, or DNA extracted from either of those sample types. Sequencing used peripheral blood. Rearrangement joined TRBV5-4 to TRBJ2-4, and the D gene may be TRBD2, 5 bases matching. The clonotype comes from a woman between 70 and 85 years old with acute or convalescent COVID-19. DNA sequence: TGTGCCAGTTTACCTCGAGGGCGGAAAAACATTCAGTACTTC. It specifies CASLPRGRKNIQYF.